This T cell receptor (beta chain) was captured in a study of early T cells in non-severe SARS-CoV-2 infection. Study overall: The input, bulk RNA from unsorted whole blood, was sequenced, and chains were unpaired. Study-level points and caveats: Matching against VDJdb likely underestimated virus-specific expansions, favoring anti-spike CD8.

Attachment of unique molecular identifiers to individual cDNA molecules was performed. TCRdb reprocessed the 5' RACE reads via MiXCR and lists one record per CDR3 protein. This sample has roughly 100,000 distinct CDR3 sequences; 13% to 15% occur once, and the top ten carry roughly 6.5%. Only a few counts were recorded for this clonotype. Its antigen remains unknown. This TCR derives from an adult who was a healthcare worker with PCR-confirmed SARS-CoV-2 infection or an uninfected control (not recorded which). Specimen: whole blood.

Here the CDR3 reads CASRPGRTHSPLHF. Here the CDR3 DNA reads TGTGCCAGCAGGCCGGGGCGCACTCATTCACCCCTCCACTTT. The chain recombines TRBV6-1 with TRBJ1-6, with TRBD1 as a possible D gene (5 bases). CDR3 length: 14 residues. V lost 6 bases to trimming and J lost 8 bases, with 14 bases between them. CDR1 is MNHNS, CDR2 SASEGT, per germline.